This TCR beta chain is from a study of cytomegalovirus exposure and HLA in healthy donors. Study-level background: As released early, the data held 70 million to 95 million unique TCRs from HLA-typed donors. Findings and limits, study-wide: Cytomegalovirus-associated TCR beta chains were listed, numbering 150 to 200. The HLA-A and HLA-B alleles of most subjects were reportedly predicted accurately from TCR beta sequences. As a later analysis revealed, the rate of TCR association differed by HLA locus, with DRB1 most and HLA-C fewest.

PCR involved 60 Vbeta and 13 Jbeta primers. Generated by immunoSEQ multiplex PCR, the TCRdb table keeps only in-frame clones and is missing some. The table includes fewer than 150,000 clones, roughly 80% detected once. Concerning this clone itself: Its antigen remains unidentified.

The CDR3 sequence is 15 residues long. Between the trimmed V and J ends, which lost 8 bases and 0 bases, there was a span of 13 bases. Germline CDR1 SEHNR, CDR2 FQNEAQ (reference sequence). The sequencing sample was made of PBMCs. The chain uses TRBV7-9 and TRBJ1-4; no definite D call. This TCR was sampled from a man aged 35-49 years in good health and CMV-seropositive. CDR3 loop: CASSGQTATNEKLFF. DNA of the CDR3: TGTGCCAGCTCCGGCCAAACAGCAACTAATGAAAAACTGTTTTTT. The full variable domain, with the rest looked up from reference TRBV7-9 and TRBJ1-4, is DTGVSQNPRHKITKRGQNVTFRCDPISEHNRLYWYRQTLGQGPEFLTYFQNEAQLEKSRLLSDRFSAERPKGSFSTLEIQRTEQGDSAMYLCASSGQTATNEKLFFGSGTQLSVL.